This T cell receptor beta chain was profiled in a study of Ad26.COV2.S vaccination and SARS-CoV-2 variants. Some clones are missing from TCRdb's copy, which holds only in-frame ones; the method was immunoSEQ multiplex PCR. The table records about 450,000 clones, 75% to 90% of them present only once. Trimming took 5 bases from V and 0 from J, leaving 10 bases between them. The CDR3 spans 15 residues. The germline gives CDR1 LNHDA, CDR2 SQIVND (reference sequence). Treatment noted: about 20 received Ad26.COV2.S at low or high dose, single or two shots; five or six received placebo; per-sample allocation not given. It was on day 63 after the first vaccine or placebo injection that samples were taken.

The TCR comes from a person between 18 and 59 years old who received the Ad26.COV2.S COVID-19 vaccine or a placebo. Sequences were derived from peripheral blood, sampled in a trial of Ad26.COV2.S vaccine versus placebo. The chain employs TRBV19 and TRBJ1-4; maybe TRBD1 (5 bases). CDR3 sequence reads: CASSATATTNEKLFF. CDR3 nucleotide sequence: TGTGCCAGTAGTGCGACAGCGACAACTAATGAAAAACTGTTTTTT.